The entry that follows covers one T cell receptor beta chain sequence. V gave up 2 bases and J gave up 0 bases; unmatched junction bases: 15. This CDR3 is 19 amino acids long. Germline CDR1 reads SGHVS; CDR2 reads FQNEAQ. Per the original methods: Reference gene primer amplification in the assay estimated nucleated cell counts. Only in-frame clones appear in the TCRdb table, and some are missing; sequencing was by immunoSEQ multiplex PCR. V, J and clone size were drawn from that table, and D and trimming were deduced from the DNA. The data show under 250,000 clones, just under 85% seen once. The data were obtained in a study of blood T cell repertoires in COVID-19. Whole-study context: Both acute and convalescent COVID-19 samples were obtained from the United States, Italy and Spain. T cells, B-cell-depleted T cells, or PBMCs supplied cDNA or gDNA.

This chain joins TRBV7-8 and TRBJ1-1; TRBD1 matches 7 bases. The sample was peripheral blood. The origin of this receptor is a woman aged 55 to 70 with active or convalescent COVID-19. The CDR3 loop reads CASSLPATGNPIMNTEAFF. DNA of the CDR3: TGTGCCAGCAGCTTACCGGCGACAGGGAATCCCATCATGAACACTGAAGCTTTCTTT.